This TCR beta chain is from a study of blood T cell repertoires in COVID-19 (dated by TCRdb to about 2020). Notes on the research overall: Collaborator samples came from the United States, Italy and Spain and covered acute and convalescent phases of COVID-19. Samples came from the ongoing ImmuneRACE study (first 160 participants) plus 1,254 subjects from 6 global collaborators. Sample metadata almost always included a de-identified subject ID, COVID-19 status, age in years and sex. The dataset comprised deeply sampled blood TCRbeta repertoires from subjects exposed to, actively infected with, or recovered from COVID-19. The repertoires were released in a freely available public database intended as a resource for research on the immune response to SARS-CoV-2. The prospective study material was composed of cDNA or gDNA derived from T cells, B-cell-depleted T cells, or PBMCs. Where available, HLA class I and class II types were obtained from metadata supplied by the sample provider rather than from assay-based typing. Results the study describes overall, beyond this receptor: How much clinical and demographic metadata was included differed by source and by participant, and the metadata was provided uncurated.

Of note for this clone: What this receptor recognizes is not known. Base qualities are not provided; no much larger clone lies one nucleotide away.

TCRbeta CDR3 regions were amplified from genomic DNA by means of the immunoSEQ Assay, a bias-controlled multiplex PCR. The authors' analysis ran thus. Within the assay, amplification of reference gene primers was used to estimate how many nucleated cells each sample contained. To quantify the absolute abundance of each unique TCRbeta CDR3 rearrangement, sequence reads were collapsed and filtered. Productive Simpson clonality was computed per sample as the square root of Simpson's diversity index over productive rearrangements. TCRdb re-hosts the immuneACCESS table, in-frame sequences only. Its copies lack some clones; in the studies checked, an unresolved V gene accounts for under half of them, and the cause for the rest is not known. The V and J calls and clone size are taken from that table; D and trimming were inferred from the DNA. For this sample the table gives approximately 150,000 clones, of which about 79% were detected only once. The ten largest clonotypes hold around 9.6% of the sample.

The CDR3 runs 19 amino acids, cysteine and phenylalanine included. CDR3 DNA is the only sequence kept; it has 57 bases, read in frame from the first base. CDR1 is given as MNHEY and CDR2 as SVGEGT, both from the germline V gene. V and J lose 0 bases and 4 bases, and a span of 22 bases separates them. Whole blood was collected in K2EDTA tubes by collaborating institutions according to the institutions' own protocols. For TCRbeta analysis, collaborator samples were shipped as frozen whole blood, as isolated PBMCs, or as DNA extracted from either sample type. The sample consisted of peripheral blood. This sequence was found in a man between 60 and 75 years old with active or convalescent COVID-19. The rearrangement joined TRBV6-2 or TRBV6-3 to TRBJ1-5; perhaps TRBD1 is the D gene, with 6 bases matching. The DNA is as follows: TGTGCCAGCAGTTACTCGGTGGGCCTACTGGGGGCACGAAATCAGCCCCAGCATTTT. Its protein is CASSYSVGLLGARNQPQHF.